Below, 25 T cell receptor beta chains from the same sample are listed, as sequenced in a study of post-analysis software for immune sequencing data. Study-level findings and limits: Comparison of patients with controls showed five or six TRBV segments more frequent in patients, TRBV5-6, TRBV5-1 and TRBV20-1 among them.

Prepared TCR beta cDNA libraries contained unique molecular identifiers. MiXCR, applied by TCRdb to the PCR reads, yields one record per CDR3 protein. The data contain about 190,000 distinct CDR3 sequences, 25% to 30% of them seen just once; the ten biggest clones take up roughly 3.4%. Antigens for these TCRs are unknown. The sample consisted of blood. The receptors shown here come from a girl under 18 with multiple sclerosis.

This chain joins TRBV6-1 and TRBJ1-5, with D hard to call. Trimming stripped 3 bases from V and 3 bases from J, with 18 bases between. The CDR3 length is 17 residues. Germline CDR1 and CDR2: MNHNS and SASEGT. The CDR3 nucleotides are TGTGCCAGCAGTGATCTGGGCACCCGGTGGGTCAATCAGCCCCAGCATTTT. Its translation is CASSDLGTRWVNQPQHF.

The rearrangement joins TRBV5-1 to TRBJ2-1; 11 positions match TRBD2. The germline V gene encodes CDR1 SGHRS and CDR2 YFSETQ. V trimming: 4 bases; J trimming: 8 bases; junction bases outside the gene matches: 5. This CDR3 comprises 14 residues. CDR3 nucleotide sequence: TGCGCCAGCAGCCCGGAGACTAGCGGGGATGAGCAGTTCTTC. Encoded protein: CASSPETSGDEQFF.

In its sample, this clonotype was seen many times. This chain links TRBV5-1 with TRBJ2-1; perhaps TRBD1 as D (5 bases). The CDR3 contains 14 residues. V was shortened by 0 bases and J by 7 bases, with 11 bases between the two germline ends. CDR1 SGHRS and CDR2 YFSETQ come from the germline V gene. CDR3 sequence: CASSLDVRANEQFF. In DNA, the CDR3 is TGCGCCAGCAGCTTGGACGTCAGGGCGAATGAGCAGTTCTTC. The full variable domain, completed using reference TRBV5-1 and TRBJ2-1, is KAGVTQTPRYLIKTRGQQVTLSCSPISGHRSVSWYQQTPGQGLQFLFEYFSETQRNKGNFPGRFSGRQFSNSRSEMNVSTLELGDSALYLCASSLDVRANEQFFGPGTRLTVL.

About this clonotype itself: A much larger clone sits a single nucleotide away, making a read error possible. The chain couples TRBV5-1 to TRBJ2-3; a possible D gene is TRBD2 (6 bases). Germline V gene data show CDR1 as SGHRS and CDR2 as YFSETQ. The CDR3 has 14 amino acids. Trimming took 4 bases from V and 9 from J, leaving 18 bases between them. For the CDR3, the DNA is TGCGCCAGCAGCCCGGGGACTGGCGCAGGGACGCAGTATTTT. It encodes CASSPGTGAGTQYF.

This clonotype was counted many times. This chain uses TRBV4-1 with TRBJ1-2; D is unclear. With 4 bases removed from V and 0 bases from J, the gap between germline ends came to 9 bases. The CDR3 totals 14 residues. Germline loops: CDR1 MGHRA, CDR2 YSYEKL. CDR3 coding DNA: TGCGCCAGCAGCCCGACCGAGACTAACTATGGCTACACCTTC. Its translation is CASSPTETNYGYTF.

This clonotype was recorded many times. V is TRBV28 and J is TRBJ2-7; D gene uncertain. Trimming cost V 4 bases and J 0 bases, with 1 base left between them. Germline lookup yields CDR1 MDHEN and CDR2 SYDVKM. This CDR3 has 11 amino acids. The CDR3 sequence: CASSYSYEQYF. The CDR3 DNA is TGTGCCAGCAGTTACTCCTACGAGCAGTACTTC. Supplemented by reference TRBV28 and TRBJ2-7, the full variable domain reads DVKVTQSSRYLVKRTGEKVFLECVQDMDHENMFWYRQDPGLGLRLIYFSYDVKMKEKGDIPEGYSVSREKKERFSLILESASTNQTSMYLCASSYSYEQYFGPGTRLTVT.

The chain employs TRBV28 and TRBJ2-3, with D maybe TRBD1 (6 bases). Germline V gene lookup returns CDR1 MDHEN and CDR2 SYDVKM. The CDR3 contains 14 residues. DNA for the CDR3: TGTGTTATCAGGCGGCAGGGGACCACAGATACGCAGTATTTT. Amino acids: CVIRRQGTTDTQYF.

Only a few counts were recorded for this clonotype. The V call is TRBV20-1, the J call TRBJ2-2, with 9 nucleotides matching TRBD2. The junction had 6 bases not matched to a gene; V was cut back by 2 bases and J by 8 bases. The CDR3 is made up of 14 amino acids. Germline loops: CDR1 DFQATT, CDR2 SNEGSKA (reference sequence). The CDR3 bases are TGCAGTGCTAGACCTAGCGGGGTCACTGGGGAGCTGTTTTTT. Protein product: CSARPSGVTGELFF.

This clonotype occurred once. The rearrangement uses TRBV27 and TRBJ2-5; D gene uncertain. The germline CDR1 and CDR2 sequences are MNHEY and SMNVEV (reference sequence). The CDR3 length is 13 residues. V was cut by 4 bases and J by 11 bases, with 17 bases left in between. CDR3 DNA sequence: TGTGCCAGCAGTTCGCGCTCTCTAGGTGAGCAGTACTTC. Translating it yields CASSSRSLGEQYF.

In regard to this clonotype: A single base separates this from a much larger clone, so it may be a read error. The genes are TRBV7-2 and TRBJ2-5; D perhaps matches TRBD1 (6 bases). The CDR3 sequence is 14 residues long. Trimming removed 1 base at V and 11 bases at J, with 17 bases between. The germline CDR1 and CDR2 sequences are SGHTA and FQGNSA. The CDR3 loop is CASSLVRGNNEQYF. The CDR3 DNA reads TGTGCCAGCAGCTTAGTTAGGGGGAACAATGAGCAGTACTTC.

V usage is TRBV14 and J usage is TRBJ1-6; maybe TRBD1 (5 bases). In germline, CDR1 is SGHDN, CDR2 FVKESK. V was trimmed by 1 base and J by 7 bases, leaving 11 bases between them. The CDR3 has 15 amino acids. The CDR3 DNA sequence: TGTGCCAGCAGCCAAGGTGGCAGGGCCAATTCACCCCTCCACTTT. Translated: CASSQGGRANSPLHF. Drawing the rest from reference TRBV14 and TRBJ1-6, the complete variable domain is EAGVTQFPSHSVIEKGQTVTLRCDPISGHDNLYWYRRVMGKEIKFLLHFVKESKQDESGMPNNRFLAERTGGTYSTLKVQPAELEDSGVYFCASSQGGRANSPLHFGNGTRLTVT.

This clonotype turned up a few times. V and J are TRBV28 and TRBJ1-2, with 8 bases that match TRBD1. The V segment lost 0 bases and the J segment 4 bases; nucleotides outside the gene matches: 7. CDR1 MDHEN and CDR2 SYDVKM come from the germline V gene. The CDR3 is 16 residues long. CDR3: CASSLWEGTGGYGYTF. The CDR3 DNA reads as TGTGCCAGCAGTTTATGGGAAGGGACAGGAGGCTATGGCTACACCTTC.

This clonotype appeared a few times. The chain combines TRBV18 with TRBJ2-3, with no clear D. Germline V lookup: CDR1 KGHSH, CDR2 LQKENI. The CDR3 contains 15 residues. V was clipped by 2 bases and J by 6 bases, with 15 bases between them. As DNA, the CDR3 is TGTGCCAGCTCACCAAGGTCGGCTAAAGCGGATACGCAGTATTTT. It codes for CASSPRSAKADTQYF.

A note on this clonotype: With a much larger clone just one base away, this may be a read error. The chain has TRBV29-1 and TRBJ1-4; D remains unclear. The CDR3 runs 13 residues. Per germline, CDR1 SQVTM and CDR2 ANQGSEA. CDR3 DNA sequence: TGCTGCGTTGTTGCCGACCCAAATGAAAAACTGTTTTTT. Amino acids: CCVVADPNEKLFF.

This clonotype was counted only a few times. V and J are TRBV11-2 and TRBJ2-5; D possibly uses TRBD1 or TRBD2 (6 bases each). Between the trimmed V and J ends, which lost 1 base and 2 bases, there was a span of 17 bases. Germline V gene data show CDR1 as SGHAT and CDR2 as FQNNGV. This CDR3 has 17 residues. CDR3 sequence reads: CASSLVGGGVMQETQYF. CDR3 in DNA: TGTGCCAGCAGCTTAGTCGGGGGCGGGGTCATGCAAGAGACCCAGTACTTC.

This clonotype was detected once. The V call is TRBV11-1, the J call TRBJ2-1; 9 bases line up with TRBD2. With V trimmed by 4 bases and J by 2 bases, 6 bases remained unmatched. From germline, CDR1 is SGHAT and CDR2 FQDESV (reference sequence). This CDR3 comprises 16 residues. The CDR3 sequence is CASSYDSGGTYNEQFF. The DNA for the CDR3 is TGTGCCAGCAGCTACGATAGCGGGGGAACCTACAATGAGCAGTTCTTC. Combining the CDR3 with reference TRBV11-1 and TRBJ2-1 gives the whole variable domain EAEVAQSPRYKITEKSQAVAFWCDPISGHATLYWYRQILGQGPELLVQFQDESVVDDSQLPKDRFSAERLKGVDSTLKIQPAELGDSAMYLCASSYDSGGTYNEQFFGPGTRLTVL.

Many counts were recorded for this clonotype. The V call is TRBV3-1, the J call TRBJ2-3; 11 bases are a match to TRBD1. The V segment lost 2 bases and the J segment 3 bases; nucleotides outside the gene matches: 1. CDR1 and CDR2 from the germline V gene are LGHDT and YNNKEL (reference sequence). The CDR3 consists of 15 residues. CDR3 protein: CASSQWDRGTDTQYF. DNA for the CDR3: TGTGCCAGCAGCCAATGGGACAGGGGGACAGATACGCAGTATTTT.

This chain uses TRBV27 with TRBJ1-1, with 8 bases lining up with TRBD1. Germline loops: CDR1 MNHEY, CDR2 SMNVEV (reference sequence). Trimming removed 7 bases from V and 2 bases from J; junction bases left unmatched: 3. The CDR3 is 13 residues long. Here the CDR3 reads CASIDRGNTEAFF. The CDR3 DNA reads TGTGCCAGCATTGACAGGGGTAACACTGAAGCTTTCTTT.

Remarks on this clonotype: No conserved phenylalanine or tryptophan ends this CDR3, so it is likely a read error. The limits of the CDR3 on the DNA are not certain, so only TCRdb's listed CDR3 is given. V and J are TRBV12-3 or TRBV12-4 and TRBJ2-3; the table's D call of TRBD2 was not tested on the DNA. Ends included, the CDR3 has 16 residues. CDR3 in amino acids: CASSTQLAVIADAEYS.

This clonotype was seen a few times. A much larger clone lies one base from this, so it may be a read error. V gene TRBV29-1 combines with J gene TRBJ2-4; 7 positions match TRBD1. Trimming took 5 bases from V and 8 from J; bases not matched to a gene: 6. CDR1 is SQVTM and CDR2 is ANQGSEA in the germline V gene. This CDR3 is 12 amino acids long. The CDR3 region is CSVWDSGDIQYF. As DNA, the CDR3 is TGCAGCGTTTGGGACAGCGGCGACATTCAGTACTTC.

Concerning this clonotype itself: Relative to the germline gene, one junction end is altered; a read error may explain this. V usage is TRBV18 and J usage is TRBJ1-5; the D is unclear. CDR1 is KGHSH, CDR2 LQKENI, per germline. The CDR3 totals 15 residues. The CDR3 is CASSPKEGSNRPQHF. The CDR3 DNA is TGTGCCAGCTCACCTAAGGAAGGGAGCAATCGGCCCCAGCATTTT.

The chain has TRBV9 and TRBJ2-3, with 7 nucleotides matching TRBD1. The ends lost 1 base at V and 4 bases at J; junction bases unmatched: 3. This CDR3 spans 14 amino acids. Germline loops: CDR1 SGDLS, CDR2 YYNGEE. CDR3 residues: CASSVTTGADTQYF. The CDR3 coding sequence is TGTGCCAGCAGCGTAACCACAGGGGCAGATACGCAGTATTTT.

Ten or more counts support this clonotype. The chain combines TRBV7-9 with TRBJ1-2, with D unresolved. The V gene's germline CDR1 is SEHNR and CDR2 FQNEAQ (reference sequence). The V gene lost 1 base and the J gene lost 7 bases, with 7 bases spanning the gap. The length of the CDR3 is 12 residues. CDR3 in amino acids: CASSLGRPGYTF. The CDR3 DNA reads TGTGCCAGCAGCTTAGGAAGGCCTGGCTACACCTTC.

This clonotype was counted at least ten times. The chain recombines TRBV7-9 with TRBJ2-1, with no clear D. The CDR3 has 11 residues. Germline V gene data show CDR1 as SEHNR and CDR2 as FQNEAQ (reference sequence). Between the trimmed V and J ends, which lost 1 base and 10 bases, there was a span of 5 bases. The DNA of the CDR3 is TGTGCCAGCAGCTTAGAACCCGAGCAGTTCTTC. Its protein is CASSLEPEQFF.

This clonotype was picked up a small number of times. V usage is TRBV18 and J usage is TRBJ2-7, with 7 bases fitting TRBD1. The CDR3 spans 15 residues. V trimming: 0 bases; J trimming: 0 bases; junction bases outside the gene matches: 2. Germline assignment: CDR1 KGHSH and CDR2 LQKENI. The CDR3 DNA reads TGTGCCAGCTCACCACCGGGACAGCGCTCCTACGAGCAGTACTTC. Residues: CASSPPGQRSYEQYF.